The text below deals with one T cell receptor (beta chain). What it recognizes is unknown. The germline V and J ends were trimmed by 8 bases and 8 bases, with 21 bases remaining between them. From germline, CDR1 is MNHEY and CDR2 SVGAGI. The CDR3 loop spans 14 amino acids. CD45RA+ naive and CD45RA-negative memory subsets were separated from CD4+ cells. The assay was immunoSEQ multiplex PCR, and TCRdb's table has in-frame clones only and misses some. The table has 2.5 million or so clones, approximately 90% seen once. These data originate in a study of shared clonotypes between healthy human individuals. Study conclusions and caveats: Compared with memory subsets, naive subsets generally had larger estimated richness.

The TCR sequence derives from a man aged 18 to 29 in good health. This sequence joins TRBV6-5 and TRBJ1-2, with D unclear. Sequencing was performed on naive CD4+ T cells sorted from blood. Specified subset: CD45RA+ positively selected. The CDR3 sequence is CASARSKLAVGYTF. Written as DNA, the CDR3 is TGTGCCAGCGCACGGTCAAAGCTGGCGGTCGGCTACACCTTC.